A single sample is the source of the 25 T cell receptor beta chains below, sequenced in a study of CD8 T cells in ankylosing spondylitis. TCRdb re-derived calls from the 5' RACE reads in MiXCR, one entry per CDR3 protein. The top ten clones hold about 10% of a sample with 300,000 to 400,000 distinct CDR3 sequences, roughly 10% of them seen once. The specimen was blood, either unsorted or a sorted T cell fraction (not recorded which). All receptors come from a female donor with ankylosing spondylitis or in good health (not recorded which).

This clonotype came up many times. The chain is built from TRBV9 and TRBJ1-2, with TRBD1 matching 9 bases. J gave up 4 bases and V 3 bases, and 4 bases lay outside the gene matches. This CDR3 has 14 residues. CDR1 is SGDLS, CDR2 YYNGEE, per germline. The DNA of the CDR3 is TGTGCCAGCAGCGCGGACAGGGGAAGCTATGGCTACACCTTC. Translated, it gives CASSADRGSYGYTF.

The J gene is TRBJ1-1, the V gene TRBV20-1; TRBD1 matches 7 bases. CDR3 size: 14 residues. CDR1 is DFQATT, CDR2 SNEGSKA, per germline (reference sequence). V gave up 5 bases and J gave up 5 bases; unmatched junction bases: 11. DNA of the CDR3: TGCAGTGCTCGATTGCGCAGGGGGGAGACTGAAGCTTTCTTT. Amino acid sequence: CSARLRRGETEAFF.

V and J are TRBV11-2 and TRBJ2-4, with TRBD1 identical over 8 bases. V shed 5 bases and J 2 bases; nucleotides not matched to a gene: 23. This CDR3 comprises 21 residues. CDR1 and CDR2 from the germline V gene are SGHAT and FQNNGV. CDR3 loop: CASSPRPGQGGRLKTKNIQYF. Written as DNA, the CDR3 is TGTGCCAGCAGCCCACGTCCTGGACAGGGCGGAAGGTTGAAGACCAAAAACATTCAGTACTTC.

On this clonotype itself: Possible read error: a much larger clone is one base away. V gene TRBV15 combines with J gene TRBJ2-3; 7 bases are a match to TRBD1. This CDR3 comprises 19 residues. The V gene's germline CDR1 is LNHNV and CDR2 YYDKDF (reference sequence). The CDR3 DNA is TGTGCCGCCAGCAGAGGAAGCTCAGGGGGTTCCTCTAGCACAGATACGCAGTATTTT. Residues: CAASRGSSGGSSSTDTQYF.

The chain joins TRBV28 to TRBJ2-6; unclear D gene. The germline gives CDR1 MDHEN, CDR2 SYDVKM. The CDR3 loop spans 13 amino acids. The ends were cut back, 7 bases at V and 4 bases at J, with 8 bases in the middle. The CDR3 here is CASTFPGANVLTF. As DNA, the CDR3 is TGTGCCAGCACTTTCCCCGGGGCCAACGTCCTGACTTTC.

This clonotype appeared many times. The V gene is TRBV5-1, the J gene TRBJ2-5, with no clear D. V lost 4 bases and J lost 2, with 3 bases in between. Germline CDR1 SGHRS, CDR2 YFSETQ. CDR3 size: 11 residues. The CDR3 DNA follows: TGCGCCAGCAGCAAACAAGAGACCCAGTACTTC. As protein: CASSKQETQYF. The whole variable domain, filled in from reference TRBV5-1 and TRBJ2-5, reads KAGVTQTPRYLIKTRGQQVTLSCSPISGHRSVSWYQQTPGQGLQFLFEYFSETQRNKGNFPGRFSGRQFSNSRSEMNVSTLELGDSALYLCASSKQETQYFGPGTRLLVL.

V gene TRBV5-1 combines with J gene TRBJ2-3; D uncertain. Trimming removed 0 bases from V and 4 bases from J, with 15 bases in between. This CDR3 has 16 amino acids. CDR1 is SGHRS, CDR2 YFSETQ, per germline. DNA of the CDR3: TGCGCCAGCAGCTTGGAAACAGCAGGAACCCCAGATACGCAGTATTTT. Encoded protein: CASSLETAGTPDTQYF.

A few counts support this clonotype. This chain links TRBV27 with TRBJ1-5; 8 bases are shared with TRBD1. V was pared by 10 bases and J by 3 bases, with 8 bases of the junction left unmatched. This CDR3 region has 14 residues. Germline V gives CDR1 MNHEY, CDR2 SMNVEV (reference sequence). The DNA for the CDR3 is TGTGCCACCCAACCGACAGGGGACAATCAGCCCCAGCATTTT. Translated: CATQPTGDNQPQHF.

This clonotype has at least ten counts. The CDR3 coding sequence is TGCGCCAGCAGCTTCCAAGGGGCCTCTTTCTTT. Amino acid sequence: CASSFQGASFF. The J gene is TRBJ1-1, the V gene TRBV5-1; tentatively, D is TRBD1 (5 bases). Trimming shortened V by 2 bases and J by 12 bases, and 11 bases separated the two germline ends. Germline assignment: CDR1 SGHRS and CDR2 YFSETQ. The CDR3 covers 11 residues.

Turning to this clonotype: A read error is possible here, since a much larger clone lies one base away. The V call is TRBV29-1, the J call TRBJ2-5; TRBD1 matches at 10 bases. This CDR3 spans 17 amino acids. Germline V gene data show CDR1 as SQVTM and CDR2 as ANQGSEA. CDR3 sequence (DNA): TGCAGCGCTGAAAAAGCCGGGACAGGGGACTTCCAAGAGACCCTGTACTTC. Translated, it gives CSAEKAGTGDFQETLYF.

This clonotype showed up many times. The chain employs TRBV5-1 and TRBJ2-5; possible D gene TRBD2, 5 bases. The V gene lost 0 bases and the J gene lost 5 bases, with 17 bases spanning the gap. The germline gives CDR1 SGHRS, CDR2 YFSETQ. The length of the CDR3 is 16 residues. The CDR3 coding sequence is TGCGCCAGCAGCTTGGCCGGGCGGGTTACGTTGGAGACCCAGTACTTC. Amino acid sequence: CASSLAGRVTLETQYF.

This clonotype appeared a few times. The chain combines TRBV20-1 with TRBJ1-5, with a weak D call TRBD1 (5 bases). This CDR3 comprises 16 residues. V dropped 0 bases and J dropped 0 bases, with 12 bases sitting between them. Germline-derived CDR1 and CDR2 are DFQATT and SNEGSKA (reference sequence). CDR3 in amino acids: CSARDLGGFSNQPQHF. The DNA of the CDR3 is TGCAGTGCTAGAGATCTCGGGGGTTTTAGCAATCAGCCCCAGCATTTT.

The sample holds many counts of this clonotype. The chain joins TRBV5-1 to TRBJ2-3, with D possibly TRBD1 on 6 matching bases. This CDR3 has 15 residues. The germline V gene has CDR1 SGHRS and CDR2 YFSETQ. With 4 bases removed from V and 1 base from J, the gap between germline ends came to 13 bases. For the CDR3, the DNA is TGCGCCAGCAGCCACGGGACAACCCGCACAGATACGCAGTATTTT. Amino acids: CASSHGTTRTDTQYF.

This clonotype was picked up many times. The chain carries TRBV7-2 and TRBJ2-4; no firm D call. Per germline, CDR1 SGHTA and CDR2 FQGNSA. Deletions cut 4 bases from V and 6 bases from J, with 10 bases between. This CDR3 contains 13 residues. The CDR3 sequence: CASSYPFVNIQYF. CDR3 nucleotide sequence: TGTGCCAGCAGCTATCCGTTCGTAAACATTCAGTACTTC.

This clonotype was detected only a few times. V gene TRBV4-2 combines with J gene TRBJ2-2; D gene ambiguous. Germline CDR1 and CDR2: LGHNA and YNFKEQ. V lost 3 bases and J lost 9, with 11 bases in between. This CDR3 has 13 amino acids. The CDR3 here is CASSHLAPRELFF. The CDR3 DNA sequence: TGTGCCAGCAGCCACCTCGCCCCCCGGGAGCTGTTTTTT.

In this sample, this clonotype turned up many times. The chain couples TRBV12-3 or TRBV12-4 to TRBJ2-7, with D maybe TRBD1 (5 bases). Trimming pared 1 base from V and 4 bases from J, leaving 8 bases between. The length of the CDR3 is 13 residues. The CDR3 bases are TGTGCCAGCAGTTTAGACAGACAGTACGAGCAGTACTTC. This sequence encodes CASSLDRQYEQYF.

This clonotype came up many times. V gene TRBV28 combines with J gene TRBJ1-6; 8 bases align to TRBD1. Germline CDR1 reads MDHEN; CDR2 reads SYDVKM. CDR3 size: 15 residues. J gave up 9 bases and V 4 bases, and 8 bases lay outside the gene matches. CDR3 sequence reads: CASSSRQGTGSPLHF. The CDR3 DNA follows: TGTGCCAGCAGTTCGAGACAGGGGACCGGTTCACCCCTCCACTTT.

This clonotype has a count of ten or more. The gene calls are TRBV20-1 and TRBJ1-6, with 8 bases that match TRBD1. Germline CDR1 and CDR2: DFQATT and SNEGSKA (reference sequence). The CDR3 has 14 amino acids. Trimming cost V 5 bases and J 6 bases; bases outside gene matches: 6. CDR3: CSARQGAGNSPLHF. As DNA, the CDR3 is TGCAGTGCTCGCCAGGGGGCGGGTAATTCACCCCTCCACTTT.

Ten or more counts support this clonotype. The genes are TRBV5-6 and TRBJ1-1; maybe TRBD1 (5 bases). The germline V and J ends were trimmed by 3 bases and 7 bases, with 16 bases remaining between them. Germline V lookup: CDR1 SGHDT, CDR2 YYEEEE. There are 14 residues in the CDR3. CDR3 coding DNA: TGTGCCAGCAGCTGGGAGGGGATCAGGAGTGAAGCTTTCTTT. This sequence encodes CASSWEGIRSEAFF.

There are many counts of this clonotype. The V gene is TRBV20-1, the J gene TRBJ2-7, with 9 bases that match TRBD1. Germline V gene lookup returns CDR1 DFQATT and CDR2 SNEGSKA (reference sequence). This CDR3 spans 14 amino acids. CDR3 sequence (DNA): TGCACCATAAAGGACCGGGACAGGGCGTACGAGCAGTACTTC. Residues: CTIKDRDRAYEQYF.

There are many counts of this clonotype. The CDR3 region is CSASPSDITTNEKLFF. CDR3 DNA: TGCAGTGCTAGTCCCTCCGACATAACCACTAATGAAAAACTGTTTTTT. The rearrangement joins TRBV20-1 to TRBJ1-4; no reliable D call. Germline V gene sequence: CDR1 DFQATT, CDR2 SNEGSKA (reference sequence). The CDR3 covers 16 residues. V was pared by 3 bases and J by 2 bases, with 16 bases between.

This clonotype showed up many times. The V and J genes are TRBV20-1 and TRBJ2-5; 7 nucleotides line up with TRBD2. CDR3 length: 12 residues. Per germline, CDR1 DFQATT and CDR2 SNEGSKA (reference sequence). Trimming removed 5 bases from V and 5 bases from J; junction bases left unmatched: 5. The CDR3, as DNA: TGCAGTGCTGGACTAGTTGGCGAGACCCAGTACTTC. Amino acids: CSAGLVGETQYF.

The genes are TRBV20-1 and TRBJ2-6; TRBD2 is a possible D gene (5 bases). Looked up from germline, CDR1 is DFQATT and CDR2 is SNEGSKA (reference sequence). This CDR3 spans 16 amino acids. With 0 bases removed from V and 1 base from J, the gap between germline ends came to 10 bases. The DNA of the CDR3 is TGCAGTGCTAGAGAGGGGTCGGGGTCTGGGGCCAACGTCCTGACTTTC. Translation: CSAREGSGSGANVLTF.

The rearrangement uses TRBV3-1 and TRBJ1-2; unclear D gene. Trimming removed 3 bases from V and 6 bases from J, with 8 bases in between. The CDR3 totals 12 residues. The germline CDR1 and CDR2 sequences are LGHDT and YNNKEL (reference sequence). The CDR3 here is CASSQGNNGYTF. The CDR3 DNA is TGTGCCAGCAGCCAGGGGAATAATGGCTACACCTTC.

This chain uses TRBV4-3 with TRBJ2-3; 7 positions match TRBD1. Losses at the gene ends were 0 bases for V and 2 bases for J; bases not matched to a gene: 8. The CDR3 contains 17 residues. Germline V lookup: CDR1 LGHNA, CDR2 YSLEER. The CDR3 loop is CASSQETQGTATDTQYF. CDR3 nucleotides: TGCGCCAGCAGCCAAGAGACACAGGGGACAGCCACAGATACGCAGTATTTT.